The rows below give T cell receptor beta chains drawn from one sample of a study of spatial heterogeneity in lung cancer. One entry per CDR3 protein results from TCRdb running MiXCR on the 5' RACE reads. The data show 17,000 or so distinct CDR3 sequences, more than 6.5% seen once. This material consisted of lung tumor tissue, taken at surgery. Receptors were obtained from a female donor with early-stage non-small cell lung cancer. Each CDR3 is given with its conserved first and last residue. D genes are given only for firm matches. Rows may omit the clone size; those that give it use once, few, many or a size class.

TRBV6-2/TRBV6-3,many,TRBD1,TRBJ2-2,TGTGCCAGCCACAGGGGGCGTGACACCGGGGAGCTGTTTTTT,CASHRGRDTGELFF
TRBV6-1,many,-,TRBJ2-3,TGTGCCAGCAGTGAAAGGCTATACCGCACAGATACGCAGTATTTT,CASSERLYRTDTQYF
TRBV6-1,few,-,TRBJ2-1,TGTGCCAGCAGTTCGACCGGGACCATATACAATGAGCAGTTCTTC,CASSSTGTIYNEQFF
TRBV7-2,few,-,TRBJ1-3,TGTGCCAGCAGCGTCAGGGATTCTGGAAACACCATATATTTT,CASSVRDSGNTIYF
TRBV5-1,many,TRBD1,TRBJ2-5,TGCGCCAGCAGTATCGGGACAGGCCCGGAGACCCAGTACTTC,CASSIGTGPETQYF
TRBV19,-,-,TRBJ1-1,TGTGCCAGTAGTATAGACGACTCCCTTACTGAAGCTTTCTTT,CASSIDDSLTEAFF
TRBV23-1,many,-,TRBJ1-5,TGCGCCAGCAGTCAAGGGACATGGGGTCAGCCCCAGCATTTT,CASSQGTWGQPQHF
TRBV4-1,few,TRBD2,TRBJ2-5,TGCGCCAGCAGCCCAGGGACTAGTAGCGAGACCCAGTACTTC,CASSPGTSSETQYF
TRBV27,many,TRBD1,TRBJ2-7,TGTGCCAGCAGTTGGGGGACAGGCTCCTACGAGCAGTACTTC,CASSWGTGSYEQYF
TRBV18,-,-,TRBJ2-5,TGTCCCGGCTCCGGGGGACAGAGGCGTATGGCCCAGTACTTC,CPGSGGQRRMAQYF
TRBV6-5,many,-,TRBJ1-1,TGTGCCAGCAGACCTGTTACAGGGAACACTGAAGCTTTCTTT,CASRPVTGNTEAFF
TRBV18,many,-,TRBJ1-6,TGTGCCAGCTCACCGTCAGGGGCCATTAATTCACCCCTCCACTTT,CASSPSGAINSPLHF
TRBV5-1,many,-,TRBJ1-5,TGCGCCAGCAGCTTGGACAGCGTGGGCAATCAGCCCCAGCATTTT,CASSLDSVGNQPQHF
TRBV30,-,-,TRBJ1-2,TGTGCCTGGAGTGTACGCAGCTATGGCTACACCTTC,CAWSVRSYGYTF
TRBV19,-,-,TRBJ2-7,TGTGCCAGTAGTATTGCCAGGGCGACTTACGAGCAGTACTTC,CASSIARATYEQYF
TRBV20-1,many,TRBD2,TRBJ2-1,TGCAGTGCAACCCCCCTAGCGGGGACCTACAATGAGCAGTTCTTC,CSATPLAGTYNEQFF
TRBV7-9,-,-,TRBJ2-7,TGTGCCAGCAGCTCTTCCCTCGAGCAGTACTTC,CASSSSLEQYF
TRBV6-6,medium-sized,-,TRBJ2-7,TGTGCCAGCAGAAAAATAATTTACGAGCAGTACTTC,CASRKIIYEQYF
TRBV6-1,few,-,TRBJ2-2,TGTGCCAGCAGGGAAGGGGTGGTGAACACCGGGGAGCTGTTTTTT,CASREGVVNTGELFF
TRBV12-3/TRBV12-4,-,-,TRBJ1-3,TGTGCCAGCAGTTTATATCCGGACAGTCAGGGTCGAAGGTCTGGAAACACCATATATTTT,CASSLYPDSQGRRSGNTIYF
TRBV29-1,many,-,TRBJ1-4,TGCAGCGTGAGGGAGTCGGCTGGAACTAATGAAAAACTGTTTTTT,CSVRESAGTNEKLFF
TRBV20-1,many,-,TRBJ2-5,TGCAGTGCTAGAGACCCTGGTCAAGAGACCCAGTACTTC,CSARDPGQETQYF
TRBV6-1,few,-,TRBJ1-2,TGTGCCAGCAGTGATTTATCAAGGGGCTACACCTTC,CASSDLSRGYTF
TRBV20-1,many,-,TRBJ2-7,TGCAGTGTCGAGCCTCTAGGACGCCTACCTCGCGAGCAGTACTTC,CSVEPLGRLPREQYF
TRBV20-1,many,TRBD1,TRBJ1-5,TGCAGTGCTAGGGCCGGGACAGGGGGTTACAATCAGCCCCAGCATTTT,CSARAGTGGYNQPQHF
TRBV12-3/TRBV12-4,many,TRBD1,TRBJ1-3,TGTGCCAGCAGTCTACAGGGGTTAGCTGGAAACACCATATATTTT,CASSLQGLAGNTIYF
TRBV12-3/TRBV12-4,few,-,TRBJ1-2,TGTGCCAGCAGTTTGGTGTCTACGGGTAACTATGGCTACACCTTC,CASSLVSTGNYGYTF
TRBV3-1,many,TRBD2,TRBJ2-5,TGTGCCAGCAGCCTGTTGGCTAGCGGGGAGGGGACCCAGTACTTC,CASSLLASGEGTQYF
TRBV5-1,many,-,TRBJ1-1,TGCGCCAGCAGCGTAACTGGGGTAACTGAAGCTTTCTTT,CASSVTGVTEAFF
TRBV28,few,-,TRBJ1-1,TGTGCCAGCAGTTCGAGGATCTTTCCGAACACTGAAGCTTTCTTT,CASSSRIFPNTEAFF
TRBV9,medium-sized,TRBD2,TRBJ2-3,TGTGCCAGCAGCCCAACGACTAGCCTGACCTACACAGATACGCAGTATTTT,CASSPTTSLTYTDTQYF
TRBV6-1,many,TRBD2,TRBJ2-3,TGTGCCAGCAGACTCTCAGGGGGACTAGCGGGACGGGATACGCAGTATTTT,CASRLSGGLAGRDTQYF
TRBV27,many,-,TRBJ1-4,TGTGCCAGCGGCCAGGGGATGCGGGCTGAAAAACTGTTTTTT,CASGQGMRAEKLFF
TRBV7-9,many,-,TRBJ2-6,TGTGCCAGCTCCCACCCCTCTGGGGCCAACGTCCTGACTTTC,CASSHPSGANVLTF
TRBV6-5,-,TRBD1,TRBJ2-7,TGTGCCAGCAGTTACACCCCCCCGCGACAGGGGGCCATTTTCGAGCAGTACTTC,CASSYTPPRQGAIFEQYF
TRBV3-1,-,-,TRBJ1-1,TGTGCCAGCAGCCAAGATCTATCGGGACAAGGAATGGTATTT,CASSQDLSGQGMVF
TRBV4-3,many,TRBD1,TRBJ1-1,TGCGCCAGCAGCAGACAGGGTGGTATCACTGAAGCTTTCTTT,CASSRQGGITEAFF
TRBV10-3,many,TRBD2,TRBJ2-6,TGTGCCATCAGTTCGCCGGGACTAGCCCGTTCTGGGGCCAACGTCCTGACTTTC,CAISSPGLARSGANVLTF
TRBV5-1,many,TRBD2,TRBJ2-5,TGCGCCAGCACATCGGGGGGGATCCAAGAGACCCAGTACTTC,CASTSGGIQETQYF
TRBV6-5,-,-,TRBJ2-7,TGTGCCAGCAGTTACTCGGGAGATTACGAGCAGTACTTC,CASSYSGDYEQYF
TRBV7-8,-,-,TRBJ1-1,TGTGCCAGCAGCTTAACGGTAACCAGTGAAGCTTTCTTT,CASSLTVTSEAFF
TRBV20-1,few,-,TRBJ1-6,TGCAGTGCTAGAGATGCTAGGGGTTCACCCCTCCACTTT,CSARDARGSPLHF
TRBV6-1,many,-,TRBJ2-3,TGTGCCAGCAGTGAAGCCCTCAGCGTTGCGCAGTATTTT,CASSEALSVAQYF
TRBV6-1,few,-,TRBJ1-1,TGTGCCAGCAGTGCACAAGCTGAAGCTTTCTTT,CASSAQAEAFF
TRBV12-3/TRBV12-4,-,-,TRBJ2-5,TGTGCCAGCAGTCAAACAGGTCAAGAGACCCAGTACTTC,CASSQTGQETQYF
TRBV7-2,-,-,TRBJ2-2,TGTGCCAGCAGCTTCATCGAAGCGGGGAACACCGGGGAGCTGTTTTTT,CASSFIEAGNTGELFF
TRBV19,many,-,TRBJ1-5,TGTGCCAGTAGTTCACTGACAAGTGGGGTGTATAGCAATCAGCCCCAGCATTTT,CASSSLTSGVYSNQPQHF
TRBV6-1,many,-,TRBJ1-5,TGTGCCAGCGGGAGGGAAGATCAGCCCCAGCATTTT,CASGREDQPQHF
TRBV3-1,many,-,TRBJ1-5,TGTGCCAGCAGCCAAGATATCCATCAGCCCCAGCATTTT,CASSQDIHQPQHF
TRBV7-6,few,-,TRBJ1-5,TGTGCCAGCAGCCCCCCGAATCAGCCCCAGCATTTT,CASSPPNQPQHF
TRBV21-1,many,-,TRBJ2-1,TGTGCCAGTCGGCGAGTTGGATCGACTAGCGGTCGTGATGAGCAGTTCTTC,CASRRVGSTSGRDEQFF
TRBV20-1,-,TRBD1,TRBJ1-1,TGCAGTGCTAGTTCAGGGGGTGACACTGAAGCTTCCTTT,CSASSGGDTEASF